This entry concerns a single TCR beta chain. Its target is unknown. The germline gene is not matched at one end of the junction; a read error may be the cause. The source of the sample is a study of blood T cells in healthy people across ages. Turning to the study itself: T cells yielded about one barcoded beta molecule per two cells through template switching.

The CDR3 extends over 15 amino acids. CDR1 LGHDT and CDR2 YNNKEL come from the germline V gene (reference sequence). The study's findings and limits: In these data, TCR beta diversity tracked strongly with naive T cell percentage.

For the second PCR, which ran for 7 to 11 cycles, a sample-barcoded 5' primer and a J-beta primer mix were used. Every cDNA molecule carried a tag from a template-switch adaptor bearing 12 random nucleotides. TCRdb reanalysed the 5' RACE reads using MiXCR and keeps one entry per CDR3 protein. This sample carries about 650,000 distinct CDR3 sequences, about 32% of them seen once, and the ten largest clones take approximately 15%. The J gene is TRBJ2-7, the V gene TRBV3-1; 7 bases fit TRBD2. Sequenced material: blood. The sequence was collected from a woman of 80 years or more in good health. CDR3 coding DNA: TGTGCCAGCAGCCAGCAGAAGCGGGGTCCCAATGAGCGGTACTTC. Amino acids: CASSQQKRGPNERYF.